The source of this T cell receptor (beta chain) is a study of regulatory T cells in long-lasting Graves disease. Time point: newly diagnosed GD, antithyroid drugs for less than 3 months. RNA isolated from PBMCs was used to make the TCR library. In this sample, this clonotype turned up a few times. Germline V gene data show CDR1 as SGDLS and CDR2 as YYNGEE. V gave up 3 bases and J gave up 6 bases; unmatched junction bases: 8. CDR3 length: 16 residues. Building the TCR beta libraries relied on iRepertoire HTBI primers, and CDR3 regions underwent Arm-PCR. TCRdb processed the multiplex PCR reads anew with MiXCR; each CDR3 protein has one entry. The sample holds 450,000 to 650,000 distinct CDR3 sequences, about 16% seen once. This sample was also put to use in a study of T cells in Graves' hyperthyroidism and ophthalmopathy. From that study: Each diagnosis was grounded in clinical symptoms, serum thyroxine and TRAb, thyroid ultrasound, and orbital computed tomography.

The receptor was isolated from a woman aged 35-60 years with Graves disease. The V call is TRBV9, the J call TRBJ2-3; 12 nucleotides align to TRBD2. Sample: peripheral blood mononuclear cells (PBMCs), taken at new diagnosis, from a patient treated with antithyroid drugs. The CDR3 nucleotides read TGTGCCAGCAGCGGGACTAGCGGGGCCCTAGGGGATACGCAGTATTTT. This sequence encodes CASSGTSGALGDTQYF.